This section outlines one T cell receptor (beta chain) sequence together with its context. The antigen remains undetermined. The sample is drawn from a study of T cells in Graves' hyperthyroidism and ophthalmopathy. Stable Graves' hyperthyroidism meant no ophthalmopathy progression within 18 months. Germline CDR1 is SNHLY and CDR2 is FYNNEI. This CDR3 contains 14 residues. Study results and caveats: Blood also held most thyroid clonotypes expanded beyond 0.001. By a 13 V-J model, ophthalmopathy was set apart from stable hyperthyroidism. The model foresaw ophthalmopathy a median roughly 6 months prior to onset.

What was amplified from RNA transcripts were TCR beta CDR3 regions. A set of HTBI primers served as the primers for a first-round RT-PCR of the TCR CDR3. One entry per CDR3 protein, called by TCRdb with MiXCR from the multiplex PCR reads. Altogether around 540,000 distinct CDR3 sequences are present, about 43% being singletons, with the ten largest covering 8.2%. This receptor was obtained from a woman under 30 with Graves' hyperthyroidism. The chain employs TRBV2 and TRBJ2-5; D assignment may be TRBD1 or TRBD2 (5 bases each). Input material: peripheral blood or thyroid tissue (not recorded which). CDR3 sequence reads: CPTSEEGFQETQYF. The CDR3 bases are TGTCCCACCAGTGAAGAGGGGTTCCAAGAGACCCAGTACTTC.